A selection of T cell receptor beta chains follows, all from one sample in a study of blood T cells in healthy people across ages. Via MiXCR, TCRdb re-called the 5' RACE reads, giving one row per CDR3 protein. The table records around 1,100,000 distinct CDR3 sequences, around two fifths of them present only once. What was sequenced was blood. The source of these receptors is a man between 18 and 35 years old in good health. Both conserved end residues are part of each CDR3. D genes are given only for firm matches. Only some rows state a clone size, as once, few, many or a class for expanded clones.

>TRBJ1-1|TRBV12-3/TRBV12-4|NA|NA
CASLAGGSLYTEAFF
TGTGCCAGCCTTGCGGGGGGGAGCTTGTACACTGAAGCTTTCTTT
>TRBJ2-7|TRBV27|NA|NA
CASSLSEGLHEQYF
TGTGCCAGCAGTTTATCGGAAGGTCTCCACGAGCAGTACTTC
>TRBJ2-3|TRBV5-1|NA|few
CASSLGRPTDTQYF
TGCGCCAGCAGCTTGGGACGGCCCACAGATACGCAGTATTTT
>TRBJ2-3|TRBV5-5|NA|few
CASSLVQGRADTQYF
TGTGCCAGCAGCTTGGTCCAGGGACGGGCAGATACGCAGTATTTT
>TRBJ1-2|TRBV20-1|NA|NA
CSAGEKRLNYGYTF
TGCAGTGCGGGGGAGAAGAGATTGAACTATGGCTACACCTTC
>TRBJ2-3|TRBV10-3|TRBD1|few
CAISAGTGGITDTQYF
TGTGCCATCAGTGCCGGGACAGGGGGCATCACAGATACGCAGTATTTT
>TRBJ2-6|TRBV7-9|TRBD2|NA
CASRPDSGVDSSGANVLTF
TGTGCCAGCAGGCCCGATAGCGGGGTTGATAGTTCTGGGGCCAACGTCCTGACTTTC
>TRBJ2-1|TRBV11-2|NA|few
CASSSLRSYNEQFF
TGTGCCAGCAGCTCCCTTCGCTCCTACAATGAGCAGTTCTTC
>TRBJ1-1|TRBV13|NA|few
CASSLGGPGRNTEAFF
TGTGCCAGCAGCTTAGGAGGCCCAGGTCGCAACACTGAAGCTTTCTTT
>TRBJ1-4|TRBV7-2|NA|few
CASSLSRGLGEKLFF
TGTGCCAGCAGCTTGTCTAGGGGTCTGGGTGAAAAACTGTTTTTT
>TRBJ2-4|TRBV3-1|NA|few
CASSPHSGAVGAKNIQYF
TGTGCCAGCAGCCCACACTCCGGGGCTGTTGGAGCCAAAAACATTCAGTACTTC
>TRBJ1-1|TRBV13|NA|few
CASSLDGKAFF
TGTGCCAGCAGCTTAGACGGGAAAGCTTTCTTT
>TRBJ2-1|TRBV9|TRBD2|few
CASSARTAGGHSKEQFF
TGTGCCAGCAGCGCCCGAACGGCGGGGGGGCATTCTAAAGAGCAGTTCTTC
>TRBJ1-6|TRBV20-1|NA|NA
CSARDRGGSSYNSPLHF
TGCAGTGCTAGAGATCGCGGGGGTTCATCCTATAATTCACCCCTCCACTTT
>TRBJ2-1|TRBV7-3|NA|few
CASSFPGLVYNEQFF
TGTGCCAGCAGCTTCCCGGGATTGGTCTACAATGAGCAGTTCTTC
>TRBJ2-3|TRBV5-1|NA|NA
CASSPQGGGKDTQYF
TGCGCCAGCAGCCCCCAGGGTGGGGGAAAAGATACGCAGTATTTT
>TRBJ2-2|TRBV6-2/TRBV6-3|TRBD1|few
CASSRDSPTGELFF
TGTGCCAGCAGTAGGGACAGCCCCACCGGGGAGCTGTTTTTT
>TRBJ2-7|TRBV11-3|TRBD1|NA
CASSNRKTGKGLIIHEQYF
TGTGCCAGCAGCAATAGAAAGACAGGGAAGGGGTTGATCATCCATGAGCAGTACTTC
>TRBJ1-1|TRBV27|TRBD1|NA
CASSRPGQGAEPFF
TGTGCCAGCAGTCGTCCGGGACAGGGTGCTGAACCTTTCTTT
>TRBJ2-5|TRBV12-3/TRBV12-4|TRBD2|NA
CASSYTGGETQYF
TGTGCCAGCAGTTACACGGGGGGAGAGACCCAGTACTTC
>TRBJ2-1|TRBV29-1|TRBD1|few
CSVEGKTGGTYNEQFF
TGCAGCGTTGAAGGGAAGACAGGGGGGACATACAATGAGCAGTTCTTC
>TRBJ2-7|TRBV28|NA|NA
CASSPKTGKAYNEQYF
TGTGCCAGCAGTCCAAAGACCGGGAAAGCCTACAATGAGCAGTACTTC
>TRBJ1-5|TRBV12-3/TRBV12-4|NA|few
CASSSTLNQPQHF
TGTGCCAGCAGTTCAACCTTAAATCAGCCCCAGCATTTT
>TRBJ1-2|TRBV12-3/TRBV12-4|TRBD1|few
CASARDSEYYGYTF
TGTGCCAGCGCCCGGGACAGCGAATACTATGGCTACACCTTC
>TRBJ1-6|TRBV6-6|NA|NA
CASSGMERSSYNSPLHF
TGTGCCAGCAGCGGAATGGAACGGAGCTCCTATAATTCACCCCTCCACTTT
>TRBJ1-5|TRBV20-1|TRBD1|few
CSANDRENQPQHF
TGCAGTGCAAACGACAGGGAAAATCAGCCCCAGCATTTT
>TRBJ2-3|TRBV3-1|NA|NA
CASSQDFAGASTDTQYF
TGTGCCAGCAGCCAAGATTTTGCGGGGGCTAGCACAGATACGCAGTATTTT
>TRBJ2-1|TRBV10-3|TRBD1|many
CATCPELDRNNEQFF
TGTGCCACCTGCCCGGAGTTGGACAGGAACAATGAGCAGTTCTTC
>TRBJ1-2|TRBV7-6|NA|NA
CASSLVVDGCTF
TGTGCCAGCAGCTTAGTGGTGGACGGCTGCACCTTC
>TRBJ2-5|TRBV21-1|NA|NA
CASSSARGRAAQETQYF
TGTGCCAGCAGCTCCGCCCGGGGACGAGCGGCTCAAGAGACCCAGTACTTC
>TRBJ1-4|TRBV27|TRBD1|many
CASRTGDEKLFF
TGTGCCAGCAGAACAGGGGATGAAAAACTGTTTTTT
>TRBJ2-1|TRBV12-3/TRBV12-4|NA|NA
CASSPRSTSEQFF
TGTGCCAGCAGTCCCCGTTCTACGAGCGAGCAGTTCTTC
>TRBJ2-1|TRBV7-9|NA|NA
CASSFTQMGYNEQFF
TGTGCCAGCAGCTTTACACAGATGGGGTACAATGAGCAGTTCTTC
>TRBJ1-1|TRBV7-2|NA|NA
CASRDGTGNTEAFF
TGTGCCAGCAGAGACGGGACCGGGAACACTGAAGCTTTCTTT
>TRBJ2-1|TRBV20-1|NA|NA
CSASSLRGTWDNEQFF
TGCAGTGCTTCATCCCTTCGCGGGACATGGGACAATGAGCAGTTCTTC
>TRBJ2-1|TRBV28|TRBD2|few
CASSTTTGGTYNEQFF
TGTGCCAGCAGTACCACTACCGGGGGGACTTACAATGAGCAGTTCTTC
>TRBJ1-2|TRBV5-1|TRBD1|few
CASSTDRTYYGYTF
TGCGCCAGCAGCACGGACAGGACCTACTATGGCTACACCTTC
>TRBJ2-5|TRBV6-6|NA|few
CASSYFRGRTQETQYF
TGTGCCAGCAGTTACTTTAGGGGCCGCACTCAAGAGACCCAGTACTTC
>TRBJ2-2|TRBV29-1|TRBD1|once
CSVEVGTATGELFF
TGCAGCGTTGAGGTGGGGACAGCCACCGGGGAGCTGTTTTTT
>TRBJ2-1|TRBV7-3|TRBD2|NA
CASSLSAGGEFNEQFF
TGTGCCAGCAGCTTATCAGCGGGGGGAGAGTTCAATGAGCAGTTCTTC
>TRBJ2-7|TRBV27|NA|few
CASGAGPSYEQYF
TGTGCCAGCGGCGCCGGGCCATCCTACGAGCAGTACTTC
>TRBJ2-3|TRBV28|NA|few
CASSFPSVEGADTQYF
TGTGCCAGCAGTTTCCCCAGCGTAGAGGGGGCAGATACGCAGTATTTT
>TRBJ1-3|TRBV20-1|NA|NA
CSARDAGRPSGNTIYF
TGCAGTGCTAGAGATGCGGGACGGCCCTCTGGAAACACCATATATTTT
>TRBJ1-2|TRBV6-5|TRBD1|NA
CASSYSGQGARGYTF
TGTGCCAGCAGTTACTCGGGACAGGGGGCACGTGGCTACACCTTC
>TRBJ1-2|TRBV29-1|NA|NA
CSVPRGANYGYTF
TGCAGCGTGCCTCGCGGGGCTAACTATGGCTACACCTTC
>TRBJ1-2|TRBV11-2|NA|NA
CASSVGQFYGYTF
TGTGCCAGCAGCGTCGGACAGTTCTATGGCTACACCTTC
>TRBJ2-3|TRBV12-3/TRBV12-4|NA|NA
CASSFTGIGDTQYF
TGTGCCAGCAGTTTTACAGGGATAGGAGATACGCAGTATTTT